These 10 T cell receptor beta chains were sequenced from one sample in a study of cytomegalovirus exposure and HLA in healthy donors (dated by TCRdb to 2017 to 2019). Library preparation was by the immunoSEQ multiplex PCR assay. For the multiplex PCR, a mixture combining 60 forward primers for TCR Vbeta segments and 13 reverse primers for TCR Jbeta segments was used. What TCRdb holds here is the immuneACCESS table cut down to in-frame rearrangements. Part of the clones is not present; checked against another copy, under half of the missing clones reflect an unresolved V gene, and the others are unexplained. The sample includes 37,000 or so clones, with roughly 76% observed a single time. Of the sample, almost 9.5% falls within the top ten clones. Sequenced: PBMCs. The origin of the receptors is a woman aged 40 to 50 in good health and CMV-seronegative.

The rearrangement links TRBV19 to TRBJ2-5; a possible D gene is TRBD1 (6 bases). Trimming pared 5 bases from V and 2 bases from J, leaving 15 bases between. From germline, CDR1 is LNHDA and CDR2 SQIVND (reference sequence). The CDR3 runs 15 residues. For the CDR3, the DNA is TGTGCCAGTAGTGACCGGGACACCTTTCAAGAGACCCAGTACTTC. Translated: CASSDRDTFQETQYF. The full variable domain, completed using reference TRBV19 and TRBJ2-5, is DGGITQSPKYLFRKEGQNVTLSCEQNLNHDAMYWYRQDPGQGLRLIYYSQIVNDFQKGDIAEGYSVSREKKESFPLTVTSAQKNPTAFYLCASSDRDTFQETQYFGPGTRLLVL.

The V and J genes are TRBV14 and TRBJ1-2; possible D gene TRBD1, 5 bases. Trimming left V 4 bases short and J 5 bases short, with 11 bases between. The CDR3 covers 13 residues. CDR1 and CDR2 from the germline V gene are SGHDN and FVKESK. CDR3 sequence reads: CASSPEDRYGYTF. CDR3 nucleotide sequence: TGTGCCAGCAGCCCGGAAGACAGATATGGCTACACCTTC.

This clone was found once. Different DNA sequences within this sample yield the same CDR3. The gene calls are TRBV6-4 and TRBJ1-1, with 7 bases lining up with TRBD1. V lost 0 bases, J lost 3 bases, and 4 bases stayed unmatched. The CDR3 consists of 15 residues. Germline CDR1 MRHNA, CDR2 SNTAGT. This CDR3 reads CASSDSSGGHTEAFF. In nucleotides, the CDR3 is TGTGCCAGCAGTGACTCATCAGGGGGGCACACTGAAGCTTTCTTT.

The chain couples TRBV11-2 to TRBJ2-2; D is perhaps TRBD2 (5 bases). The germline CDR1 and CDR2 sequences are SGHAT and FQNNGV. The CDR3 extends over 15 amino acids. With 5 bases removed from V and 2 bases from J, the gap between germline ends came to 12 bases. In nucleotides, the CDR3 is TGTGCCAGCAGCCCACTAGTCCCCAACACCGGGGAGCTGTTTTTT. Its protein product is CASSPLVPNTGELFF.

The chain recombines TRBV7-8 with TRBJ1-1; no reliable D call. This CDR3 is 15 amino acids long. Deletions cut 0 bases from V and 3 bases from J, with 11 bases between. Germline CDR1 reads SGHVS; CDR2 reads FQNEAQ. The CDR3 DNA sequence: TGTGCCAGCAGCTTAGCGTGGGAGGAGGACACTGAAGCTTTCTTT. Residues: CASSLAWEEDTEAFF.

The chain is built from TRBV4-1 and TRBJ2-5; D is undetermined. The V end was cut by 2 bases, the J end by 2 bases, with 6 bases between. The germline V gene encodes CDR1 MGHRA and CDR2 YSYEKL. This CDR3 is built from 13 residues. In DNA form, the CDR3 reads TGCGCCAGCAGCCAAACATCGCAAGAGACCCAGTACTTC. This sequence encodes CASSQTSQETQYF.

This sequence joins TRBV19 and TRBJ1-2, with 7 bases fitting TRBD1. V trimming: 2 bases; J trimming: 6 bases; junction bases outside the gene matches: 3. Germline V gene sequence: CDR1 LNHDA, CDR2 SQIVND (reference sequence). The CDR3 consists of 13 residues. The CDR3 region is CASSIFGQDGYTF. CDR3 sequence (DNA): TGTGCCAGTAGTATATTCGGACAGGATGGCTACACCTTC.

This chain joins TRBV5-4 and TRBJ2-3; D may be TRBD2 (6 bases). The CDR3 runs 12 residues. Germline-derived CDR1 and CDR2 are SGHNT and YYREEE (reference sequence). Trimming shortened V by 5 bases and J by 5 bases, and 9 bases separated the two germline ends. The CDR3, as DNA: TGTGCCAGCAGTTGGAGGGGAGATACGCAGTATTTT. The encoded protein is CASSWRGDTQYF.

This chain connects TRBV6-4 to TRBJ1-5; TRBD1 matches 7 bases. V was pared by 2 bases and J by 0 bases, with 7 bases of the junction left unmatched. In germline, CDR1 is MRHNA, CDR2 SNTAGT. The CDR3 extends over 17 amino acids. CDR3 nucleotide sequence: TGTGCCAGCAGTGACGGGGACAGAGCTTATAGCAATCAGCCCCAGCATTTT. Amino acid sequence: CASSDGDRAYSNQPQHF.

This rearrangement joins TRBV19 to TRBJ2-7; TRBD1 aligns across 7 bases. Germline CDR1 reads LNHDA; CDR2 reads SQIVND (reference sequence). CDR3 size: 14 residues. V was pared by 2 bases and J by 3 bases, with 4 bases of the junction left unmatched. The CDR3 protein is CASSIRGTDYEQYF. The CDR3, as DNA: TGTGCCAGTAGTATAAGAGGGACAGACTACGAGCAGTACTTC.